These 32 T cell receptor beta chains share one sample of origin, sequenced in a study of graft-versus-host responses after intestinal transplantation. Sequencing was performed with immunoSEQ multiplex PCR; in TCRdb, only in-frame clones are kept and a portion is missing. The sample has roughly 110,000 clones, about 92% seen once. Their target antigens are unknown. Sequencing used unstimulated CD8+ T cells sorted from spleen or lymph node cells, obtained before transplant. These receptors were obtained from a human donor who was the organ donor for an intestinal transplant.

Points on this clone: Other nucleotide sequences in the sample specify the same CDR3. This rearrangement joins TRBV9 to TRBJ2-7, with 11 bases matching TRBD1. Trimming took 3 bases from V and 3 from J; bases not matched to a gene: 2. This CDR3 has 14 amino acids. Germline V gene lookup returns CDR1 SGDLS and CDR2 YYNGEE. CDR3 nucleotides: TGTGCCAGCAGCGAAGGGACAGGGGGCTACGAGCAGTACTTC. The encoded protein is CASSEGTGGYEQYF.

V and J are TRBV4-1 and TRBJ2-2; 14 bases are a match to TRBD2. The CDR3 sequence is 19 residues long. The trim removed 2 bases at V and 3 bases at J, leaving 8 bases unmatched. The germline V gene has CDR1 MGHRA and CDR2 YSYEKL. CDR3 bases: TGCGCCAGCAGCCAACTAGGGACTAGCGGGAGTTGGGACACCGGGGAGCTGTTTTTT. Protein: CASSQLGTSGSWDTGELFF.

This clone has just one count. The chain links TRBV7-9 to TRBJ2-1, with TRBD1 matching over 10 bases. Germline values: CDR1 SEHNR, CDR2 FQNEAQ (reference sequence). V lost 2 bases, J lost 6 bases, and 4 bases stayed unmatched. The CDR3 length is 15 residues. CDR3 amino acids: CASSLTGTGVNEQFF. The CDR3 region has the DNA TGTGCCAGCAGCTTAACCGGGACAGGGGTCAATGAGCAGTTCTTC. Full variable domain (outside the CDR3, taken from reference TRBV7-9 and TRBJ2-1): DTGVSQNPRHKITKRGQNVTFRCDPISEHNRLYWYRQTLGQGPEFLTYFQNEAQLEKSRLLSDRFSAERPKGSFSTLEIQRTEQGDSAMYLCASSLTGTGVNEQFFGPGTRLTVL.

The J gene is TRBJ2-7, the V gene TRBV7-8, with TRBD1 matching 8 bases. V was pared by 5 bases and J by 2 bases, with 5 bases of the junction left unmatched. Germline V gene data show CDR1 as SGHVS and CDR2 as FQNEAQ. This CDR3 is built from 14 residues. In DNA form, the CDR3 reads TGTGCCAGCAGCCCCGGGACAGGACCCTACGAGCAGTACTTC. As protein: CASSPGTGPYEQYF.

This chain links TRBV11-2 with TRBJ2-1; perhaps TRBD2 as D (5 bases). V was pared by 7 bases and J by 7 bases, with 17 bases between. Germline CDR1 reads SGHAT; CDR2 reads FQNNGV. The CDR3 loop spans 14 amino acids. The CDR3: CASNHPGTRNEQFF. CDR3 sequence (DNA): TGTGCCAGCAACCACCCCGGTACTAGAAATGAGCAGTTCTTC.

This clone was seen just once. The CDR3 DNA sequence: TGTGCCAGTAGTACGAGATGGGGACAAGCCTACTACTATGGCTACACCTTC. Translating it yields CASSTRWGQAYYYGYTF. This chain links TRBV19 with TRBJ1-2; D possibly corresponds to TRBD1 (6 bases). The CDR3 length is 17 residues. Germline V gives CDR1 LNHDA, CDR2 SQIVND (reference sequence). V was shortened by 4 bases and J by 3 bases, with 21 bases between the two germline ends.

The chain joins TRBV5-4 to TRBJ2-1, with 8 bases matching TRBD2. Germline V CDR1 and CDR2: SGHNT, YYREEE (reference sequence). The CDR3 covers 14 residues. After removal of 2 bases from V and 6 bases from J, the junction contained 4 bases not matched to a gene. CDR3 protein: CASSFAGGPNEQFF. CDR3 sequence (DNA): TGTGCCAGCAGCTTTGCGGGAGGCCCCAATGAGCAGTTCTTC.

The chain employs TRBV19 and TRBJ1-5, with TRBD1 matching 7 bases. CDR3 length: 14 amino acids. Germline V CDR1 and CDR2: LNHDA, SQIVND (reference sequence). The V gene end was trimmed by 3 bases and the J gene end by 6 bases; junction bases not matched to a gene: 5. Written as DNA, the CDR3 is TGTGCCAGTAGTATTTTTACAGGGGCTCAGCCCCAGCATTTT. It translates to CASSIFTGAQPQHF.

The V and J genes are TRBV9 and TRBJ2-3; TRBD1 aligns across 7 bases. The junction had 10 bases not matched to a gene; V was cut back by 3 bases and J by 3 bases. The germline V gene encodes CDR1 SGDLS and CDR2 YYNGEE. The CDR3 is 16 residues long. The CDR3 DNA reads as TGTGCCAGCAGCGCCTCCCCCGGGACAGTAACAGATACGCAGTATTTT. This sequence encodes CASSASPGTVTDTQYF.

The chain recombines TRBV7-2 with TRBJ2-1; 8 bases match TRBD2. Germline assignment: CDR1 SGHTA and CDR2 FQGNSA. J gave up 6 bases and V 4 bases, and 2 bases lay outside the gene matches. The CDR3 length is 13 residues. DNA of the CDR3: TGTGCCAGCAGCTCCGGGACTAGCAATGAGCAGTTCTTC. Its protein product is CASSSGTSNEQFF. Full variable domain (rest looked up from reference TRBV7-2 and TRBJ2-1): GAGVSQSPSNKVTEKGKDVELRCDPISGHTALYWYRQSLGQGLEFLIYFQGNSAPDKSGLPSDRFSAERTGGSVSTLTIQRTQQEDSAVYLCASSSGTSNEQFFGPGTRLTVL.

V usage is TRBV7-9 and J usage is TRBJ1-2, with TRBD1 as a possible D gene (5 bases). This CDR3 comprises 14 residues. The V end lost 1 base, the J end lost 4 bases, and 10 bases lay between the germline ends. Germline V gene data show CDR1 as SEHNR and CDR2 as FQNEAQ (reference sequence). CDR3 loop: CASSLGQGGYGYTF. CDR3 nucleotide sequence: TGTGCCAGCAGCTTAGGGCAGGGTGGCTATGGCTACACCTTC.

This chain connects TRBV4-1 to TRBJ2-7, with D unclear. The length of the CDR3 is 13 residues. Deletions cut 0 bases from V and 3 bases from J, with 6 bases between. Germline V lookup: CDR1 MGHRA, CDR2 YSYEKL. The CDR3 DNA sequence: TGCGCCAGCAGCCAAGACGGAATCTACGAGCAGTACTTC. Its protein product is CASSQDGIYEQYF.

The rearrangement uses TRBV6-5 and TRBJ1-1; 9 bases line up with TRBD1. Germline CDR1 and CDR2: MNHEY and SVGAGI. The CDR3 is made up of 13 amino acids. The junction had 5 bases not matched to a gene; V was cut back by 7 bases and J by 5 bases. The CDR3 nucleotides are TGTGCCAGCATCAAGGACAGGGGAACTGAAGCTTTCTTT. As protein: CASIKDRGTEAFF.

The chain joins TRBV9 to TRBJ2-1, with 8 bases fitting TRBD2. The trim removed 3 bases at V and 6 bases at J, leaving 14 bases unmatched. This CDR3 region has 17 residues. Per the germline V gene, CDR1 is SGDLS and CDR2 is YYNGEE. The CDR3 nucleotides are TGTGCCAGCAGCGATTCCCTAGCGGGCCGCCCGTTCAATGAGCAGTTCTTC. This translates into CASSDSLAGRPFNEQFF.

This rearrangement joins TRBV14 to TRBJ2-7; a weak D match, TRBD1 (6 bases). The CDR3 length is 16 residues. V was clipped by 0 bases and J by 5 bases, with 17 bases between them. Germline values: CDR1 SGHDN, CDR2 FVKESK. CDR3: CASSQDPVQGGHEQYF. CDR3 nucleotides: TGTGCCAGCAGCCAAGATCCTGTACAGGGCGGCCACGAGCAGTACTTC. Full variable domain (missing parts from reference TRBV14 and TRBJ2-7): EAGVTQFPSHSVIEKGQTVTLRCDPISGHDNLYWYRRVMGKEIKFLLHFVKESKQDESGMPNNRFLAERTGGTYSTLKVQPAELEDSGVYFCASSQDPVQGGHEQYFGPGTRLTVT.

The chain employs TRBV5-6 and TRBJ2-1; 14 bases fit TRBD2. Germline trimming cut 3 bases from V and 15 bases from J; bases unmatched to any gene: 8. CDR3 size: 14 residues. Per germline, CDR1 SGHDT and CDR2 YYEEEE. CDR3 DNA: TGTGCCAGCAGCTCCGGGACTAGCGGGAGACTGGGGTTCTTC. Protein product: CASSSGTSGRLGFF.

V and J are TRBV2 and TRBJ1-3, with TRBD1 matching 8 bases. Trimming cost V 7 bases and J 4 bases; bases outside gene matches: 9. The CDR3 is 15 residues long. In germline, CDR1 is SNHLY, CDR2 FYNNEI. CDR3 loop: CASKGGQGVGNTIYF. The CDR3 DNA reads as TGTGCCAGCAAGGGAGGACAGGGAGTCGGAAACACCATATATTTT.

The CDR3 DNA follows: TGTGCCAGCAGTCAAGGACTAGCGGGAGGTGTCTACGAGCAGTACTTC. Encoded protein: CASSQGLAGGVYEQYF. The rearrangement joins TRBV28 to TRBJ2-7, with 14 bases identical to TRBD2. V dropped 5 bases and J dropped 3; count of bases not matched to a gene: 6. There are 16 residues in the CDR3. Germline V lookup: CDR1 MDHEN, CDR2 SYDVKM.

This clone has a handful of counts. The gene calls are TRBV7-3 and TRBJ1-5; the match to TRBD1 covers 9 bases. The CDR3 runs to 17 residues. J lost 3 bases, V lost 5 bases, and 11 bases had no gene match. Germline V gene lookup returns CDR1 SGHTA and CDR2 FQGTGA. CDR3: CASSPRDRDRSNQPQHF. The CDR3 nucleotides read TGTGCCAGCAGCCCCCGGGACAGGGACCGATCCAATCAGCCCCAGCATTTT. The full variable domain, in which reference TRBV7-3 and TRBJ1-5 provide the parts outside the CDR3, is GAGVSQTPSNKVTEKGKYVELRCDPISGHTALYWYRQSLGQGPEFLIYFQGTGAADDSGLPNDRFFAVRPEGSVSTLKIQRTERGDSAVYLCASSPRDRDRSNQPQHFGDGTRLSIL.

DNA for the CDR3: TGTGCCAGCAGTAAACCCCGGACAGGGTCTGGCGAGCAGTACTTC. This codes for CASSKPRTGSGEQYF. The V call is TRBV28, the J call TRBJ2-7, with TRBD1 matching 8 bases. The V segment lost 5 bases and the J segment 6 bases; nucleotides outside the gene matches: 12. The CDR3 is 15 residues long. Germline V gene data show CDR1 as MDHEN and CDR2 as SYDVKM.

The gene calls are TRBV2 and TRBJ2-1; D might be TRBD2 (6 bases). CDR1 is SNHLY, CDR2 FYNNEI, per germline. The CDR3 runs to 14 residues. The germline V and J ends were trimmed by 7 bases and 1 base, with 11 bases remaining between them. The CDR3 here is CASTPSVSYNEQFF. Here the CDR3 DNA reads TGTGCCAGCACTCCTAGCGTATCCTACAATGAGCAGTTCTTC.

The chain employs TRBV6-6 and TRBJ2-2; 11 nucleotides agree with TRBD2. Unmatched junction bases numbered 4, after V lost 2 bases and J lost 5 bases. The germline V gene encodes CDR1 MNHNY and CDR2 SVGAGI (reference sequence). The CDR3 contains 16 residues. The CDR3 reads CASSYGLAGATGELFF. The CDR3 DNA follows: TGTGCCAGCAGTTACGGACTAGCGGGTGCTACCGGGGAGCTGTTTTTT.

This clone was found once. The CDR3 spells CASSPTRLSENEQFF. Written as DNA, the CDR3 is TGTGCCAGCAGCCCTACCAGGCTCTCTGAGAATGAGCAGTTCTTC. This chain links TRBV7-9 with TRBJ2-1; D is unresolved. This CDR3 region has 15 residues. V shed 5 bases and J shed 7 bases, with 18 bases lying between them. Germline V lookup: CDR1 SEHNR, CDR2 FQNEAQ (reference sequence).

This chain connects TRBV2 to TRBJ2-4; D gene unclear. V shed 3 bases and J shed 2 bases, with 14 bases lying between them. This CDR3 is 16 amino acids long. The germline V gene encodes CDR1 SNHLY and CDR2 FYNNEI. The CDR3 loop is CASSDYVGSPKNIQYF. The CDR3 DNA follows: TGTGCCAGCAGTGATTATGTCGGGTCTCCCAAAAACATTCAGTACTTC.

The CDR3 region is CASSQTGTGAYEQYF. CDR3 DNA: TGCGCCAGCAGCCAAACCGGGACAGGGGCCTACGAGCAGTACTTC. The chain employs TRBV4-3 and TRBJ2-7; 10 nucleotides agree with TRBD1. The CDR3 totals 15 residues. CDR1 LGHNA and CDR2 YSLEER come from the germline V gene. The ends lost 2 bases at V and 2 bases at J; junction bases unmatched: 3.

This clone was counted between two and nine times. The CDR3 DNA follows: TGTGCCAGCATCCCCTTGGTGGACGAGCAGTACTTC. The encoded protein is CASIPLVDEQYF. The chain employs TRBV2 and TRBJ2-7; D is unclear. V shed 7 bases and J shed 5 bases, with 12 bases lying between them. CDR1 is SNHLY and CDR2 is FYNNEI in the germline V gene. There are 12 residues in the CDR3.

The rearrangement uses TRBV6-5 and TRBJ1-5; a weak D match, TRBD1 (6 bases). Trimming cost V 11 bases and J 2 bases, with 16 bases left between them. This CDR3 contains 14 residues. Germline assignment: CDR1 MNHEY and CDR2 SVGAGI. The CDR3 region has the DNA TGTGCCGCAGCCGGGGGCAGGGGCAATCAGCCCCAGCATTTT. Translating it yields CAAAGGRGNQPQHF.

In this sample, this clone turned up a few times. V gene TRBV9 combines with J gene TRBJ1-1; D remains unclear. CDR1 SGDLS and CDR2 YYNGEE come from the germline V gene. Trimming left V 0 bases short and J 4 bases short, with 13 bases between. This CDR3 has 15 residues. CDR3 residues: CASSVAPYKGTEAFF. As DNA, the CDR3 is TGTGCCAGCAGCGTAGCTCCCTATAAGGGCACTGAAGCTTTCTTT.

The rearrangement uses TRBV4-1 and TRBJ1-3, with D perhaps matching TRBD1 (5 bases). This CDR3 comprises 15 residues. Germline values: CDR1 MGHRA, CDR2 YSYEKL. V lost 0 bases and J lost 0, with 6 bases in between. The DNA for the CDR3 is TGCGCCAGCAGCCAAGAAAGGGGCTCTGGAAACACCATATATTTT. Its protein product is CASSQERGSGNTIYF.

The chain employs TRBV10-2 and TRBJ2-5, with D possibly being TRBD2 (6 bases). Trimming shortened V by 3 bases and J by 4 bases, and 12 bases separated the two germline ends. CDR1 and CDR2 (germline): WSHSY, SAAADI. CDR3 length equals 14 residues. In nucleotides, the CDR3 is TGCGCCAGCAGTGATGGGGGGATCGGAGAGACCCAGTACTTC. It encodes CASSDGGIGETQYF.

The chain joins TRBV7-7 to TRBJ1-1, with D unclear. Germline CDR1 SSHAT, CDR2 FNYEAQ (reference sequence). The CDR3 has 14 residues. Trimming shortened V by 2 bases and J by 0 bases, and 7 bases separated the two germline ends. This CDR3 is CASSLRFMNTEAFF. CDR3 coding DNA: TGTGCCAGCAGCTTAAGGTTCATGAACACTGAAGCTTTCTTT.

This clone was recorded once. The CDR3 bases are TGTGCCAGCAGCTTACCGGGACAGGGCACAGATACGCAGTATTTT. Translation: CASSLPGQGTDTQYF. The genes are TRBV7-9 and TRBJ2-3; TRBD1 matches at 8 bases. Germline lookup yields CDR1 SEHNR and CDR2 FQNEAQ (reference sequence). The junction had 2 bases not matched to a gene; V was cut back by 2 bases and J by 1 base. The CDR3 runs 15 residues.